This TCR beta chain was sequenced in a study of breast tumors, draining lymph nodes, adjacent tissues. The lymph nodes were axillary draining lymph nodes from breast cancer patients. Germline V gene lookup returns CDR1 SGHNT and CDR2 YENEEA. This CDR3 region has 14 residues. V was pared by 4 bases and J by 4 bases, with 10 bases between. Each CDR3 protein gets one entry after TCRdb re-called the multiplex PCR reads with MiXCR. This repertoire shows 150,000 to 200,000 distinct CDR3 sequences, 30% to 35% found once; its top ten account for about 3.9%. This clonotype was recorded at least ten times. Material: axillary lymph node tissue. The chain employs TRBV11-3 and TRBJ1-4; possibly TRBD1 for D (5 bases). The sequence was collected from a female donor with breast cancer. Some clones in this sample may be carry-over from other donors' samples. CDR3 sequence (DNA): TGTGCCAGCAGCTCGGGGGGGTTTAATGAAAAACTGTTTTTT. Translated, it gives CASSSGGFNEKLFF.